Below are 30 T cell receptor beta chains sequenced from a single sample in a study of neoadjuvant anti-PD-1 for oral cavity cancer. Profiling relied on immunoSEQ multiplex PCR, and the TCRdb table lists in-frame clones only, not all of them. The sample includes fewer than 20,000 clones, less than 80% of them seen just once. The source was PBMCs, collected before nivolumab (anti-PD-1) treatment. The source is a person aged 35 to 85 with oral cavity squamous cell carcinoma.

The gene calls are TRBV19 and TRBJ2-7; possibly TRBD1 for D (6 bases). CDR3 length: 13 residues. The V gene's germline CDR1 is LNHDA and CDR2 SQIVND (reference sequence). The ends were cut back, 6 bases at V and 6 bases at J, with 15 bases in the middle. The CDR3 protein is CASSAGASSEQYF. CDR3 sequence (DNA): TGTGCCAGTAGCGCAGGGGCATCGAGCGAGCAGTACTTC.

This chain links TRBV5-5 with TRBJ2-7, with 9 bases aligning to TRBD1. The CDR3 sequence is 15 residues long. Germline loops: CDR1 SGHKS, CDR2 YYEKEE (reference sequence). Losses at the gene ends were 4 bases for V and 1 base for J; bases not matched to a gene: 6. CDR3 bases: TGTGCCAGCAGCCAGGACAGGGGAGGGTCCTACGAGCAGTACTTC. Translation: CASSQDRGGSYEQYF.

This clone was recorded a few times. The chain joins TRBV30 to TRBJ1-4, with unresolved D. Trimming pared 1 base from V and 5 bases from J, leaving 11 bases between. This CDR3 region has 14 residues. Germline CDR1 reads GTSNPN; CDR2 reads SVGIG (reference sequence). The CDR3 loop reads CAWSAESLNEKLFF. The CDR3 coding sequence is TGTGCCTGGAGTGCTGAGAGTCTCAATGAAAAACTGTTTTTT.

This chain connects TRBV13 to TRBJ2-1, with D possibly being TRBD2 (6 bases). Germline CDR1 PRHDT, CDR2 FYEKMQ (reference sequence). V dropped 5 bases and J dropped 4 bases, with 15 bases sitting between them. CDR3 size: 15 residues. The CDR3 bases are TGTGCCAGCAGCAACACCGGGACTTTTTACAATGAGCAGTTCTTC. It codes for CASSNTGTFYNEQFF. Full variable domain (remainder filled in from reference TRBV13 and TRBJ2-1): AAGVIQSPRHLIKEKRETATLKCYPIPRHDTVYWYQQGPGQDPQFLISFYEKMQSDKGSIPDRFSAQQFSDYHSELNMSSLELGDSALYFCASSNTGTFYNEQFFGPGTRLTVL.

The rearrangement joins TRBV4-1 to TRBJ2-1; weak D call: TRBD2 (6 bases). V was shortened by 4 bases and J by 9 bases, with 19 bases between the two germline ends. The CDR3 totals 15 residues. Per germline, CDR1 MGHRA and CDR2 YSYEKL. This CDR3 is CASSLPGGGMGEQFF. For the CDR3, the DNA is TGCGCCAGCAGCCTCCCCGGAGGAGGGATGGGTGAGCAGTTCTTC.

This clone was counted between two and nine times. CDR3 bases: TGTGCCAGCAGCTTAATCCAAGCGGGAGGGATCGGACAGACCGGGGAGCTGTTTTTT. It translates to CASSLIQAGGIGQTGELFF. V and J are TRBV11-2 and TRBJ2-2, with TRBD2 identical over 10 bases. In germline, CDR1 is SGHAT, CDR2 FQNNGV. With 2 bases clipped from V and 5 bases from J, the junction kept 14 bases outside the gene matches. CDR3 length: 19 residues.

This chain links TRBV10-1 with TRBJ2-1, with D perhaps matching TRBD1 (6 bases). The CDR3 consists of 14 residues. CDR1 is WNHNN and CDR2 is SYGVQD in the germline V gene (reference sequence). Trimming took 2 bases from V and 6 from J, leaving 11 bases between them. The CDR3 sequence: CASSEVAGANEQFF. The CDR3 DNA reads TGCGCCAGCAGTGAGGTGGCAGGGGCCAATGAGCAGTTCTTC.

The chain combines TRBV11-3 with TRBJ2-1; no firm D call. The V end was cut by 0 bases, the J end by 3 bases, with 12 bases between. The CDR3 sequence is 16 residues long. Germline V gene lookup returns CDR1 SGHNT and CDR2 YENEEA. This CDR3 reads CASSLEGSLDYNEQFF. As DNA, the CDR3 is TGTGCCAGCAGCTTAGAAGGATCGCTGGACTACAATGAGCAGTTCTTC. Using reference TRBV11-3 and TRBJ2-1 for the parts outside the CDR3, the full variable domain is EAGVVQSPRYKIIEKKQPVAFWCNPISGHNTLYWYLQNLGQGPELLIRYENEEAVDDSQLPKDRFSAERLKGVDSTLKIQPAELGDSAVYLCASSLEGSLDYNEQFFGPGTRLTVL.

This chain connects TRBV5-1 to TRBJ1-4, with 11 bases identical to TRBD1. Trimming cost V 4 bases and J 3 bases; bases outside gene matches: 5. This CDR3 contains 16 residues. The germline V gene has CDR1 SGHRS and CDR2 YFSETQ. CDR3 DNA sequence: TGCGCCAGCAGCCTCGGACAGGGGGCGTCTAATGAAAAACTGTTTTTT. This encodes CASSLGQGASNEKLFF.

This sequence joins TRBV6-5 and TRBJ1-1; TRBD1 is a possible D gene (5 bases). Deletions cut 0 bases from V and 0 bases from J, with 8 bases between. There are 15 residues in the CDR3. The germline V gene encodes CDR1 MNHEY and CDR2 SVGAGI. CDR3: CASSYSQGVNTEAFF. As DNA, the CDR3 is TGTGCCAGCAGTTACTCCCAGGGCGTGAACACTGAAGCTTTCTTT.

This rearrangement joins TRBV7-2 to TRBJ2-5, with 8 bases that match TRBD2. Unmatched junction bases numbered 6, after V lost 1 base and J lost 5 bases. Looked up from germline, CDR1 is SGHTA and CDR2 is FQGNSA. The CDR3 sequence is 15 residues long. The CDR3 nucleotides are TGTGCCAGCAGCTTAGGGGGACTAGTAGTTGAGACCCAGTACTTC. This sequence encodes CASSLGGLVVETQYF.

This clone was seen more than once but under ten times. V gene TRBV19 combines with J gene TRBJ2-7; D might be TRBD1 (6 bases). The V and J ends lost 0 bases and 4 bases respectively, with 16 bases between them. The CDR3 sequence is 16 residues long. CDR1 LNHDA and CDR2 SQIVND come from the germline V gene (reference sequence). The chain's CDR3 is CASSIDAGTTPYEQYF. DNA of the CDR3: TGTGCCAGTAGTATAGATGCCGGGACAACTCCTTACGAGCAGTACTTC. Complete variable domain (other parts from reference TRBV19 and TRBJ2-7): DGGITQSPKYLFRKEGQNVTLSCEQNLNHDAMYWYRQDPGQGLRLIYYSQIVNDFQKGDIAEGYSVSREKKESFPLTVTSAQKNPTAFYLCASSIDAGTTPYEQYFGPGTRLTVT.

This chain links TRBV29-1 with TRBJ2-1; 10 nucleotides agree with TRBD2. Germline CDR1 SQVTM, CDR2 ANQGSEA. With V trimmed by 7 bases and J by 10 bases, 16 bases remained unmatched. CDR3 length: 15 amino acids. CDR3 nucleotide sequence: TGCAGCGCCCGGATAGCGGGAGGAGCAGCGAGCGAGCAGTTCTTC. This sequence encodes CSARIAGGAASEQFF.

This chain links TRBV28 with TRBJ1-1, with TRBD1 identical over 7 bases. Trimming cost V 6 bases and J 1 base; bases outside gene matches: 8. The germline V gene encodes CDR1 MDHEN and CDR2 SYDVKM. The CDR3 is made up of 15 amino acids. CDR3: CASRNYRDRNTEAFF. In DNA form, the CDR3 reads TGTGCCAGCAGGAACTACCGGGACAGGAACACTGAAGCTTTCTTT. Complete variable domain (other parts from reference TRBV28 and TRBJ1-1): DVKVTQSSRYLVKRTGEKVFLECVQDMDHENMFWYRQDPGLGLRLIYFSYDVKMKEKGDIPEGYSVSREKKERFSLILESASTNQTSMYLCASRNYRDRNTEAFFGQGTRLTVV.

This chain links TRBV30 with TRBJ2-3; no clear D. The CDR3 has 13 amino acids. CDR1 GTSNPN and CDR2 SVGIG come from the germline V gene (reference sequence). Trimming shortened V by 6 bases and J by 3 bases, and 13 bases separated the two germline ends. The CDR3 region is CACTIWNTDTQYF. CDR3 nucleotide sequence: TGTGCCTGTACTATCTGGAATACAGATACGCAGTATTTT.

The rearrangement uses TRBV11-3 and TRBJ2-1; TRBD1 matches 8 bases. This CDR3 contains 16 residues. The trim removed 5 bases at V and 7 bases at J, leaving 13 bases unmatched. Germline V CDR1 and CDR2: SGHNT, YENEEA. This chain's CDR3 is CASSPFEGTGLNEQFF. CDR3 DNA: TGTGCCAGCAGCCCGTTTGAAGGGACAGGCCTTAATGAGCAGTTCTTC.

This chain links TRBV2 with TRBJ1-1; no reliable D call. The CDR3 sequence is 15 residues long. Germline values: CDR1 SNHLY, CDR2 FYNNEI. The germline V and J ends were trimmed by 6 bases and 1 base, with 15 bases remaining between them. CDR3: CASSSLDITNTEAFF. The CDR3, as DNA: TGTGCCAGCAGCTCCCTTGACATAACGAACACTGAAGCTTTCTTT.

The chain joins TRBV25-1 to TRBJ2-7; 9 bases line up with TRBD1. The CDR3 is made up of 14 amino acids. Trimming took 4 bases from V and 4 from J; bases not matched to a gene: 5. CDR1 is MGHDK and CDR2 is SYGVNS in the germline V gene. CDR3 amino acids: CASSASGQGYEQYF. DNA of the CDR3: TGTGCCAGCAGTGCCTCGGGACAGGGATACGAGCAGTACTTC.

V usage is TRBV7-9 and J usage is TRBJ1-2; a possible D gene is TRBD1 (5 bases). The CDR3 is made up of 15 amino acids. CDR1 and CDR2 (germline): SEHNR, FQNEAQ (reference sequence). V was trimmed by 1 base and J by 5 bases, leaving 14 bases between them. The CDR3 sequence is CASSLEAGRGYGYTF. CDR3 nucleotides: TGTGCCAGCAGCTTAGAGGCAGGGAGAGGGTATGGCTACACCTTC.

This chain joins TRBV27 and TRBJ2-7; no clear D. Between the trimmed V and J ends, which lost 2 bases and 2 bases, there was a span of 13 bases. The CDR3 is 15 amino acids. The germline CDR1 and CDR2 sequences are MNHEY and SMNVEV (reference sequence). The CDR3 loop reads CASSLGWEVPYEQYF. The CDR3, as DNA: TGTGCCAGCAGTTTAGGGTGGGAAGTCCCCTACGAGCAGTACTTC.

The CDR3 loop reads CASSLTAGTGANVLTF. DNA of the CDR3: TGTGCCAGCAGCTTAACGGCAGGCACCGGGGCCAACGTCCTGACTTTC. This chain joins TRBV7-3 and TRBJ2-6, with no clear D. Trimming took off 0 bases at V and 4 bases at J, with 10 bases between the two ends. The CDR3 covers 16 residues. Germline V gene data show CDR1 as SGHTA and CDR2 as FQGTGA.

V gene TRBV6-6 combines with J gene TRBJ2-7; possible D gene TRBD1, 5 bases. Looked up from germline, CDR1 is MNHNY and CDR2 is SVGAGI (reference sequence). CDR3 length: 12 amino acids. Trimming took 1 base from V and 5 from J, leaving 6 bases between them. CDR3 nucleotides: TGTGCCAGCAGTTACTTAGGGGACGAGCAGTACTTC. Amino acid sequence: CASSYLGDEQYF.

This clone was seen a few times. The V call is TRBV25-1, the J call TRBJ2-7; possible D gene TRBD2, 5 bases. V shed 1 base and J shed 6 bases, with 7 bases lying between them. This CDR3 comprises 12 residues. Germline-derived CDR1 and CDR2 are MGHDK and SYGVNS. CDR3 DNA: TGTGCCAGCAGTGAATCCGAGGGCGAGCAGTACTTC. It encodes CASSESEGEQYF.

The genes are TRBV19 and TRBJ1-5, with D possibly matching TRBD1 (6 bases). The CDR3 is made up of 12 amino acids. Trimming stripped 6 bases from V and 9 bases from J, with 12 bases between. Germline V gene sequence: CDR1 LNHDA, CDR2 SQIVND (reference sequence). CDR3 sequence reads: CASRQQGGPQHF. CDR3 DNA: TGTGCCAGTAGGCAACAGGGCGGGCCCCAGCATTTT.

As regards this clone: The sample carries other DNA sequences with the same CDR3. The V and J genes are TRBV29-1 and TRBJ1-1, with D unresolved. The V and J ends lost 3 bases and 1 base respectively, with 15 bases between them. In germline, CDR1 is SQVTM, CDR2 ANQGSEA. The CDR3 is 15 residues long. CDR3 region: CSVEDLTVRNTEAFF. The CDR3 nucleotides are TGCAGCGTTGAGGATCTAACGGTTAGGAACACTGAAGCTTTCTTT.

This clone was observed once. This chain uses TRBV4-1 with TRBJ1-1; a possible D gene is TRBD1 (5 bases). This CDR3 is 14 amino acids long. Germline V CDR1 and CDR2: MGHRA, YSYEKL. Trimming cost V 4 bases and J 5 bases, with 14 bases left between them. The CDR3 protein is CASSPQLGDTEAFF. The CDR3, as DNA: TGCGCCAGCAGCCCGCAGTTAGGGGATACTGAAGCTTTCTTT.

The chain has TRBV7-9 and TRBJ2-7, with 7 bases that match TRBD1. Looked up from germline, CDR1 is SEHNR and CDR2 is FQNEAQ (reference sequence). The CDR3 covers 14 residues. V lost 4 bases, J lost 0 bases, and 3 bases stayed unmatched. DNA of the CDR3: TGTGCCAGCAGCTCGACAGGGAGCTCCTACGAGCAGTACTTC. Translated, it gives CASSSTGSSYEQYF.

The genes are TRBV5-1 and TRBJ1-1, with a possible D match to TRBD1 (6 bases). Germline assignment: CDR1 SGHRS and CDR2 YFSETQ. V lost 2 bases and J lost 3, with 11 bases in between. The CDR3 totals 14 residues. DNA for the CDR3: TGCGCCAGCAGCTTTACAGGGTCGGACACTGAAGCTTTCTTT. Amino acid sequence: CASSFTGSDTEAFF.

The chain uses TRBV7-8 and TRBJ1-1; D is undetermined. The germline V gene has CDR1 SGHVS and CDR2 FQNEAQ. V gave up 5 bases and J gave up 1 base, with 2 bases separating them. The CDR3 has 11 residues. The CDR3 DNA follows: TGTGCCAGCAGCCAGAACACTGAAGCTTTCTTT. Encoded protein: CASSQNTEAFF.

This sequence joins TRBV29-1 and TRBJ1-5, with D maybe TRBD1 (6 bases). CDR3 size: 14 residues. V lost 2 bases to trimming and J lost 6 bases, with 14 bases between them. Germline CDR1 and CDR2: SQVTM and ANQGSEA. The CDR3 nucleotides are TGCAGCGTTGAACTTACGGGGGCAGGTCAGCCCCAGCATTTT. Its protein product is CSVELTGAGQPQHF.